This note documents a single T cell receptor (beta chain) sequence. Its target is unknown. These data are taken from a study of cytomegalovirus exposure and HLA in healthy donors. Overall study findings and caveats: The authors later found most CMV-associated TCR beta chains appeared HLA-restricted. It was assumed in the presence/absence analyses that sequencing depth was roughly uniform across donors. High sensitivity and specificity were reportedly achieved when the classifier diagnosed cytomegalovirus status.

Donors had nominal health at sampling but likely had unrecorded immune exposures. This CDR3 spans 15 amino acids. In germline, CDR1 is SEHNR, CDR2 FQNEAQ (reference sequence). Trimming removed 3 bases from V and 4 bases from J, with 12 bases in between. It was with 60 Vbeta and 13 Jbeta primers that the PCR ran. Some clones are missing from TCRdb's copy, which holds only in-frame ones; the method was immunoSEQ multiplex PCR. The profile covers 170,000 or so clones, with approximately 80% appearing a single time and 0.6% to 0.7% taken by the ten largest. The chain uses TRBV7-9 and TRBJ2-2; a weak D match, TRBD2 (5 bases). Specimen: PBMCs. The TCR was taken from a boy between 10 and 17 years old in good health and CMV-seronegative. Here the CDR3 DNA reads TGTGCCAGCAGCTTTGTACTAGGTATCACCGGGGAGCTGTTTTTT. Translated: CASSFVLGITGELFF.